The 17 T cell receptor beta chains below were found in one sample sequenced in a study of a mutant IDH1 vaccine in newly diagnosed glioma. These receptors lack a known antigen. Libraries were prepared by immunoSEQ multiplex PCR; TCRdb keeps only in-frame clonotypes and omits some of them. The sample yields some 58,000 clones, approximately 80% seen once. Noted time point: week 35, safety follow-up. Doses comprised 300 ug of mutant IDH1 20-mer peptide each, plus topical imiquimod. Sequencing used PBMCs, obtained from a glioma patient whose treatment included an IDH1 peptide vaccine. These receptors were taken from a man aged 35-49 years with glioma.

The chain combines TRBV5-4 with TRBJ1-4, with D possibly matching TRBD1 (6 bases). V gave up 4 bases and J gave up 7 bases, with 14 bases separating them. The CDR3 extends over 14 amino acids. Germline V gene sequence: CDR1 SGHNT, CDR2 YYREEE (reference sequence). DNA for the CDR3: TGTGCCAGCAGCATGACAGGAGGGGGTGAAAAACTGTTTTTT. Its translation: CASSMTGGGEKLFF.

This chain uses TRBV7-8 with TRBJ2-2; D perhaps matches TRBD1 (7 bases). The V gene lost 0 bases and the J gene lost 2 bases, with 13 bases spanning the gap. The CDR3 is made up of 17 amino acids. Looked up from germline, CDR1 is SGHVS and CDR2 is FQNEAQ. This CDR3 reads CASSLAPGGGNTGELFF. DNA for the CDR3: TGTGCCAGCAGCTTAGCCCCAGGGGGAGGTAACACCGGGGAGCTGTTTTTT.

The CDR3 bases are TGCGCCAGCAGCCCGGGCCGCGCGGCCTACAATGAGCAGTTCTTC. As protein: CASSPGRAAYNEQFF. The rearrangement links TRBV5-1 to TRBJ2-1, with D unresolved. V lost 4 bases and J 2 bases, leaving 13 bases between the germline ends. The germline CDR1 and CDR2 sequences are SGHRS and YFSETQ. The CDR3 runs to 15 residues.

The CDR3 loop reads CASSQNRGTDTQYF. The DNA for the CDR3 is TGTGCCAGCTCCCAAAACAGGGGAACAGATACGCAGTATTTT. The chain uses TRBV18 and TRBJ2-3; 7 nucleotides match TRBD1. The CDR3 is made up of 14 amino acids. Unmatched junction bases numbered 6, after V lost 6 bases and J lost 3 bases. Germline V gene data show CDR1 as KGHSH and CDR2 as LQKENI.

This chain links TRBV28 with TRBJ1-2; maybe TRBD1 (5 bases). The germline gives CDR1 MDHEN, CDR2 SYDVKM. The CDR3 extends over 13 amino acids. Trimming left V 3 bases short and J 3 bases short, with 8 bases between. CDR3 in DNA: TGTGCCAGCAGTTTCCGCAGGGACTATGGCTACACCTTC. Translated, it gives CASSFRRDYGYTF.

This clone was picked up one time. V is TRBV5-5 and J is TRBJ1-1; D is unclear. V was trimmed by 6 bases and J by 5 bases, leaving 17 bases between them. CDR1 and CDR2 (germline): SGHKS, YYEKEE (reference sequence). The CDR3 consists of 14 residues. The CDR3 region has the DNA TGTGCCAGCACGGGAACCCCCCAAAGTACTGAAGCTTTCTTT. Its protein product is CASTGTPQSTEAFF.

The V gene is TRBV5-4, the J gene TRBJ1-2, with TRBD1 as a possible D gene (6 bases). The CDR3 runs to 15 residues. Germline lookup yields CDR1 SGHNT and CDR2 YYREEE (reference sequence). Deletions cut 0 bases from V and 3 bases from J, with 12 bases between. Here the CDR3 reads CASSLGTGHHYGYTF. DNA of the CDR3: TGTGCCAGCAGCTTGGGGACGGGACATCACTATGGCTACACCTTC.

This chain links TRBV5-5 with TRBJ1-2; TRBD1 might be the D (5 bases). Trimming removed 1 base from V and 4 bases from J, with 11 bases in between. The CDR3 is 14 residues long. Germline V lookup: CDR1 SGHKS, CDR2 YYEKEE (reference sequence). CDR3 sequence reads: CASSLWGEGYGYTF. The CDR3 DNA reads TGTGCCAGCAGCTTGTGGGGCGAGGGCTATGGCTACACCTTC.

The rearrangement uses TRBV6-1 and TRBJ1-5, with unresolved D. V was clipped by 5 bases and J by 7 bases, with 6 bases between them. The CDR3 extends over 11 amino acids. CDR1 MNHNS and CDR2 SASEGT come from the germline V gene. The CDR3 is CASSNGQPQHF. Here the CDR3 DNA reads TGTGCCAGCAGTAACGGGCAGCCCCAGCATTTT.

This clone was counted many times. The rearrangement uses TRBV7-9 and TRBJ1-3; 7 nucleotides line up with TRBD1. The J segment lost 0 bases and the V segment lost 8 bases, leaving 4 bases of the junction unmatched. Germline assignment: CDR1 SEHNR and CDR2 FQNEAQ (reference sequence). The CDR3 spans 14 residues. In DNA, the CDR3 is TGTGCCAGCGACGGGACAGACTCTGGAAACACCATATATTTT. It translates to CASDGTDSGNTIYF.

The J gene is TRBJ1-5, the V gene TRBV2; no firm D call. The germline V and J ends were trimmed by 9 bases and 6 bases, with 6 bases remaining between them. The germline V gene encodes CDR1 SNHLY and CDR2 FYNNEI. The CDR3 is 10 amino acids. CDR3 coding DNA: TGTGCCAGGGCGACTCAGCCCCAGCATTTT. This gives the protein CARATQPQHF.

CDR3 residues: CASSLVGDTQYF. CDR3 coding DNA: TGTGCCAGCAGCTTGGTAGGAGATACGCAGTATTTT. J is TRBJ2-3 and V is TRBV7-9; no definite D call. Germline V lookup: CDR1 SEHNR, CDR2 FQNEAQ (reference sequence). The CDR3 has 12 amino acids. V gave up 3 bases and J gave up 5 bases, with 6 bases separating them. The whole variable domain, remainder taken from reference TRBV7-9 and TRBJ2-3, is DTGVSQNPRHKITKRGQNVTFRCDPISEHNRLYWYRQTLGQGPEFLTYFQNEAQLEKSRLLSDRFSAERPKGSFSTLEIQRTEQGDSAMYLCASSLVGDTQYFGPGTRLTVL.

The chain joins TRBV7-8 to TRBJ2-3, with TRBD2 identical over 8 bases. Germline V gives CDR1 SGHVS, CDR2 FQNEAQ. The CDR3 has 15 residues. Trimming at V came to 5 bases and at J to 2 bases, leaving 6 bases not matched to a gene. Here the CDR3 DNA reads TGTGCCAGCAGCGGGCCGGGACTAGACACAGATACGCAGTATTTT. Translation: CASSGPGLDTDTQYF.

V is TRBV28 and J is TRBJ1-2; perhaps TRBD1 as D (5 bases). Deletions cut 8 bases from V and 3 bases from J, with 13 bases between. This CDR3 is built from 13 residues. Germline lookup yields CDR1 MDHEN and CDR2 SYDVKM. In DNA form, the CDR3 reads TGTGCCAGCGGGGGGTCCCTCTACTATGGCTACACCTTC. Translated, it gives CASGGSLYYGYTF.

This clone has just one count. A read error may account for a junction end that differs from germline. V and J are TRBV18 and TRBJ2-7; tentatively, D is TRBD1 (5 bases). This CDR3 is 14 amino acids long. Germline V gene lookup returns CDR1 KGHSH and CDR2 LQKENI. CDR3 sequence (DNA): TGTGCCAGCTCCGCCGGTACAGGTGCCTACGGGCAGTACTTC. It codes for CASSAGTGAYGQYF.

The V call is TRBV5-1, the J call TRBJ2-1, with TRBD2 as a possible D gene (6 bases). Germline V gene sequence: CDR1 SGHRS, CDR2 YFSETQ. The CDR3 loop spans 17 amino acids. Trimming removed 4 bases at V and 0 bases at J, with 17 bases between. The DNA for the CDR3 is TGCGCCAGCAGCGAGAATAGCGGATTAAGCTCCTACAATGAGCAGTTCTTC. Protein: CASSENSGLSSYNEQFF. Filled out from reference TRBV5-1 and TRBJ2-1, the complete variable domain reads KAGVTQTPRYLIKTRGQQVTLSCSPISGHRSVSWYQQTPGQGLQFLFEYFSETQRNKGNFPGRFSGRQFSNSRSEMNVSTLELGDSALYLCASSENSGLSSYNEQFFGPGTRLTVL.

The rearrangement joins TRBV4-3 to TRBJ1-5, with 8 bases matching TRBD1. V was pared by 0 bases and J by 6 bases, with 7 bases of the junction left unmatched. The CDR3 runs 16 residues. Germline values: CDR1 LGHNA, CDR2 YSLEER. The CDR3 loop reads CASSQDSGGVGQPQHF. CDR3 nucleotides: TGCGCCAGCAGCCAAGATTCAGGGGGCGTCGGTCAGCCCCAGCATTTT.